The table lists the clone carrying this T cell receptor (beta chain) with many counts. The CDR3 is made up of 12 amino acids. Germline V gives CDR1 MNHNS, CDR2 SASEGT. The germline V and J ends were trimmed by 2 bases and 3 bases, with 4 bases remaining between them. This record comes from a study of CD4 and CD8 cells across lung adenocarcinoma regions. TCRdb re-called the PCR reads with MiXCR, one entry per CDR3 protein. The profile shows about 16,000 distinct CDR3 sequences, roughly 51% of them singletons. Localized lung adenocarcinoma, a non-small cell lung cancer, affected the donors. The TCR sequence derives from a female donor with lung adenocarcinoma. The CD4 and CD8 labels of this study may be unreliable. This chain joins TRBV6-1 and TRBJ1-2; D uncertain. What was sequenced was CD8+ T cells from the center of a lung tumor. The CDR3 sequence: CASSERDYGYTF. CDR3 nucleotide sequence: TGTGCCAGCAGTGAAAGGGACTATGGCTACACCTTC.